Each of the 26 T cell receptor beta chains below was sequenced from the same sample in a study of blood T cell repertoires in COVID-19. Libraries were prepared by immunoSEQ multiplex PCR; TCRdb keeps only in-frame clonotypes and omits some of them. Among fewer than 250,000 clones listed, 85% to 90% were seen once. The sample comprised PBMCs or T cells enriched from blood (not recorded which). The receptors derive from a woman in her forties or fifties with acute COVID-19.

The V gene is TRBV5-6, the J gene TRBJ2-2, with TRBD1 as a possible D gene (6 bases). Germline values: CDR1 SGHDT, CDR2 YYEEEE. Trimming cost V 10 bases and J 6 bases, with 19 bases left between them. The CDR3 consists of 14 residues. As DNA, the CDR3 is TGTGCCTCCGACAGGACGATCTCGTCCGGGGAGCTGTTTTTT. As protein: CASDRTISSGELFF. Combining the CDR3 with reference TRBV5-6 and TRBJ2-2 gives the whole variable domain DAGVTQSPTHLIKTRGQQVTLRCSPKSGHDTVSWYQQALGQGPQFIFQYYEEEERQRGNFPDRFSGHQFPNYSSELNVNALLLGDSALYLCASDRTISSGELFFGEGSRLTVL.

The chain is built from TRBV4-1 and TRBJ1-3; 8 bases match TRBD1. The J segment lost 4 bases and the V segment lost 5 bases, leaving 10 bases of the junction unmatched. This CDR3 is built from 16 residues. Germline V gene sequence: CDR1 MGHRA, CDR2 YSYEKL. The DNA of the CDR3 is TGCGCCAGCAGCGTATACCAGGGGGCTACGGGAAACACCATATATTTT. Its translation: CASSVYQGATGNTIYF.

This clone was counted a single time. This sequence joins TRBV5-1 and TRBJ2-7; 9 bases agree with TRBD2. V shed 1 base, J shed 1 base, and the junction held 3 bases outside the gene matches. Germline loops: CDR1 SGHRS, CDR2 YFSETQ. This CDR3 is 15 amino acids long. Here the CDR3 DNA reads TGCGCCAGCAGCTTGTTAGCGGGAGCATCCTACGAGCAGTACTTC. Its translation: CASSLLAGASYEQYF.

The J gene is TRBJ2-1, the V gene TRBV6-5, with 14 positions matching TRBD2. V gave up 2 bases and J gave up 7 bases; unmatched junction bases: 4. This CDR3 has 16 amino acids. Germline loops: CDR1 MNHEY, CDR2 SVGAGI. The CDR3 is CASSYGRTSGRNEQFF. The CDR3 region has the DNA TGTGCCAGCAGTTACGGCCGGACTAGCGGGAGGAATGAGCAGTTCTTC.

The genes are TRBV28 and TRBJ2-7, with D maybe TRBD1 (6 bases). V shed 8 bases and J shed 2 bases, with 16 bases lying between them. The CDR3 consists of 14 residues. CDR1 is MDHEN, CDR2 SYDVKM, per germline. CDR3 DNA sequence: TGTGCCAGCTCCTTATGGGGGCTAACCTACGAGCAGTACTTC. Translating gives CASSLWGLTYEQYF.

The chain carries TRBV13 and TRBJ2-1; unclear D gene. Trimming removed 5 bases from V and 8 bases from J, with 13 bases in between. Germline V gene sequence: CDR1 PRHDT, CDR2 FYEKMQ (reference sequence). The CDR3 sequence is 13 residues long. The CDR3 DNA is TGTGCCAGCAGCCCCCGCCTGAGAGATGAGCAGTTCTTC. Translation gives CASSPRLRDEQFF.

The table lists this clone with many counts. V is TRBV7-6 and J is TRBJ2-7, with a tentative D call TRBD1 (6 bases). CDR3 length: 14 residues. V lost 6 bases, J lost 7 bases, and 19 bases lay in between. Germline-derived CDR1 and CDR2 are SGHVS and FNYEAQ. CDR3 coding DNA: TGTGCCAGCAGTCCCCCAAACAGGGAAACGGAGCAGTACTTC. It yields the protein CASSPPNRETEQYF.

This chain links TRBV7-9 with TRBJ2-1; TRBD2 agrees at 7 bases. The germline gives CDR1 SEHNR, CDR2 FQNEAQ (reference sequence). V trimming: 7 bases; J trimming: 0 bases; junction bases outside the gene matches: 6. The CDR3 runs 15 residues. CDR3 DNA: TGTGCCAGCACGCCCTTAGCGGGCTCCTACAATGAGCAGTTCTTC. It yields the protein CASTPLAGSYNEQFF. The entire variable domain, with the rest obtained from reference TRBV7-9 and TRBJ2-1, is as follows: DTGVSQNPRHKITKRGQNVTFRCDPISEHNRLYWYRQTLGQGPEFLTYFQNEAQLEKSRLLSDRFSAERPKGSFSTLEIQRTEQGDSAMYLCASTPLAGSYNEQFFGPGTRLTVL.

The chain uses TRBV7-9 and TRBJ2-3; 9 bases match TRBD1. This CDR3 has 16 amino acids. V shed 3 bases, J shed 7 bases, and the junction held 11 bases outside the gene matches. Germline CDR1 is SEHNR and CDR2 is FQNEAQ (reference sequence). The CDR3 here is CASSLNEGQGGNTQYF. CDR3 DNA sequence: TGTGCCAGCAGCTTGAACGAGGGACAGGGCGGGAATACGCAGTATTTT.

The count of this clone is one. The chain employs TRBV7-8 and TRBJ1-5; TRBD1 aligns across 8 bases. Per the germline V gene, CDR1 is SGHVS and CDR2 is FQNEAQ. The CDR3 runs 16 residues. V lost 1 base, J lost 4 bases, and 6 bases stayed unmatched. As DNA, the CDR3 is TGTGCCAGCAGCTTAGTCCGGACAGGGAGAAATCAGCCCCAGCATTTT. It yields the protein CASSLVRTGRNQPQHF.

This rearrangement joins TRBV6-5 to TRBJ1-4, with no clear D. The CDR3 runs 13 residues. The V gene lost 7 bases and the J gene lost 3 bases, with 9 bases spanning the gap. Germline values: CDR1 MNHEY, CDR2 SVGAGI. CDR3 coding DNA: TGTGCCAGCACCCCCGGGGCTAATGAAAAACTGTTTTTT. Translation: CASTPGANEKLFF.

Only a few counts were recorded for this clone. The V call is TRBV7-3, the J call TRBJ1-5; D gene unclear. The ends were cut back, 0 bases at V and 4 bases at J, with 10 bases in the middle. This CDR3 comprises 15 residues. CDR1 is SGHTA, CDR2 FQGTGA, per germline. CDR3 sequence reads: CASSLTRESNQPQHF. The CDR3 DNA reads as TGTGCCAGCAGCTTAACGAGGGAAAGTAATCAGCCCCAGCATTTT. Drawing the rest from reference TRBV7-3 and TRBJ1-5, the complete variable domain is GAGVSQTPSNKVTEKGKYVELRCDPISGHTALYWYRQSLGQGPEFLIYFQGTGAADDSGLPNDRFFAVRPEGSVSTLKIQRTERGDSAVYLCASSLTRESNQPQHFGDGTRLSIL.

This chain links TRBV20-1 with TRBJ1-1, with a weak D call TRBD1 (5 bases). The germline V gene encodes CDR1 DFQATT and CDR2 SNEGSKA (reference sequence). This CDR3 comprises 14 residues. V lost 3 bases to trimming and J lost 10 bases, with 21 bases between them. The CDR3 coding sequence is TGCAGTGCTAGTCCGTCTAGGGGTATAACCGGAGCTTTCTTT. This gives the protein CSASPSRGITGAFF.

This sequence joins TRBV5-1 and TRBJ1-1, with 7 bases matching TRBD1. V lost 4 bases, J lost 2 bases, and 5 bases stayed unmatched. Germline CDR1 reads SGHRS; CDR2 reads YFSETQ. The CDR3 spans 14 residues. The CDR3 loop is CASSVGQPNTEAFF. The DNA for the CDR3 is TGCGCCAGCAGCGTGGGACAGCCTAACACTGAAGCTTTCTTT. The entire variable domain, with the rest obtained from reference TRBV5-1 and TRBJ1-1, is as follows: KAGVTQTPRYLIKTRGQQVTLSCSPISGHRSVSWYQQTPGQGLQFLFEYFSETQRNKGNFPGRFSGRQFSNSRSEMNVSTLELGDSALYLCASSVGQPNTEAFFGQGTRLTVV.

This chain uses TRBV5-8 with TRBJ2-6; D not resolved. CDR1 and CDR2 from the germline V gene are SGHTS and YDEGEE. Trimming took 5 bases from V and 1 from J, leaving 4 bases between them. The CDR3 covers 13 residues. The CDR3 sequence: CASRQSGANVLTF. Written as DNA, the CDR3 is TGTGCCAGCAGACAGTCTGGGGCCAACGTCCTGACTTTC.

The chain employs TRBV6-5 and TRBJ1-2; 9 bases align to TRBD1. CDR1 is MNHEY, CDR2 SVGAGI, per germline. Losses at the gene ends were 4 bases for V and 8 bases for J; bases not matched to a gene: 8. The CDR3 runs to 14 residues. CDR3 in amino acids: CASSFTGTGLGYTF. In nucleotides, the CDR3 is TGTGCCAGCAGTTTTACCGGGACAGGGCTAGGCTACACCTTC.

There are a few counts of this clone. The chain carries TRBV7-9 and TRBJ1-2; D is unclear. V dropped 8 bases and J dropped 8 bases, with 21 bases sitting between them. The CDR3 extends over 14 amino acids. Germline loops: CDR1 SEHNR, CDR2 FQNEAQ (reference sequence). The CDR3 spells CASRGPGRGEGYTF. The DNA of the CDR3 is TGTGCCAGCCGCGGGCCAGGACGAGGAGAGGGCTACACCTTC.

The chain is built from TRBV7-6 and TRBJ1-2; D not certain. Looked up from germline, CDR1 is SGHVS and CDR2 is FNYEAQ. The length of the CDR3 is 15 residues. Trimming cost V 5 bases and J 5 bases, with 18 bases left between them. CDR3 region: CASSPPSGSQYGYTF. The CDR3, as DNA: TGTGCCAGCAGCCCACCCTCCGGGAGTCAGTATGGCTACACCTTC.

The chain couples TRBV12-3 or TRBV12-4 to TRBJ1-2; 9 nucleotides agree with TRBD1. This CDR3 has 13 residues. V was clipped by 7 bases and J by 6 bases; unmatched bases: 6. CDR3 region: CASTYRGQDGYTF. The CDR3 DNA reads TGTGCCAGCACCTACAGGGGGCAGGATGGCTACACCTTC.

The chain carries TRBV9 and TRBJ1-1; a possible D gene is TRBD1 (5 bases). The CDR3 sequence is 15 residues long. Deletions cut 4 bases from V and 1 base from J, with 14 bases between. The germline V gene has CDR1 SGDLS and CDR2 YYNGEE. The CDR3 spells CASSPGGGANTEAFF. In DNA form, the CDR3 reads TGTGCCAGCAGCCCCGGGGGAGGGGCGAACACTGAAGCTTTCTTT.

This chain links TRBV19 with TRBJ1-2; D might be TRBD1 (6 bases). Germline CDR1 and CDR2: LNHDA and SQIVND (reference sequence). This CDR3 spans 13 amino acids. V was trimmed by 6 bases and J by 7 bases, leaving 15 bases between them. CDR3 loop: CASRNREPIGYTF. The CDR3 DNA follows: TGTGCCAGTAGGAACAGGGAACCAATTGGCTACACCTTC.

This clone was seen once. The V and J genes are TRBV5-1 and TRBJ2-7; 10 bases agree with TRBD2. Per the germline V gene, CDR1 is SGHRS and CDR2 is YFSETQ. The junction had 9 bases not matched to a gene; V was cut back by 4 bases and J by 2 bases. The CDR3 length is 16 residues. The DNA of the CDR3 is TGCGCCAGCAGCGTGATCGGGAGCGGGAGGGCCTACGAGCAGTACTTC. This translates into CASSVIGSGRAYEQYF.

The chain links TRBV5-1 to TRBJ1-2, with 12 bases aligning to TRBD1. The germline V gene has CDR1 SGHRS and CDR2 YFSETQ. The CDR3 is 16 residues long. The trim removed 3 bases at V and 4 bases at J, leaving 7 bases unmatched. CDR3 bases: TGCGCCAGCAGCTCCCGGGACAGGGGGCTTGTCTATGGCTACACCTTC. This translates into CASSSRDRGLVYGYTF.

This clone was detected only once. The chain uses TRBV2 and TRBJ1-2; D unclear. This CDR3 spans 15 amino acids. CDR1 and CDR2 (germline): SNHLY, FYNNEI. The V and J ends lost 3 bases and 5 bases respectively, with 16 bases between them. The CDR3 bases are TGTGCCAGCAGTGATCCCATGGCAGCGAGTTATGGCTACACCTTC. Translating gives CASSDPMAASYGYTF. The full variable domain, completed using reference TRBV2 and TRBJ1-2, is EPEVTQTPSHQVTQMGQEVILRCVPISNHLYFYWYRQILGQKVEFLVSFYNNEISEKSEIFDDQFSVERPDGSNFTLKIRSTKLEDSAMYFCASSDPMAASYGYTFGSGTRLTVV.

The chain couples TRBV4-1 to TRBJ2-1; 9 bases are a match to TRBD1. Germline CDR1 MGHRA, CDR2 YSYEKL. The CDR3 extends over 18 amino acids. J was trimmed by 10 bases and V by 0 bases; bases with no gene match: 16. CDR3 residues: CASSQDRGQGLLLSEQFF. DNA of the CDR3: TGCGCCAGCAGCCAAGATCGGGGACAGGGCCTTCTGTTAAGCGAGCAGTTCTTC.

This clone was detected once. The V and J genes are TRBV6-1 and TRBJ2-3, with 7 nucleotides matching TRBD2. V gave up 0 bases and J gave up 3 bases; unmatched junction bases: 9. Germline V CDR1 and CDR2: MNHNS, SASEGT. The CDR3 contains 17 residues. CDR3 region: CASSEALAEGGTDTQYF. In nucleotides, the CDR3 is TGTGCCAGCAGTGAAGCGCTAGCGGAAGGCGGGACAGATACGCAGTATTTT.